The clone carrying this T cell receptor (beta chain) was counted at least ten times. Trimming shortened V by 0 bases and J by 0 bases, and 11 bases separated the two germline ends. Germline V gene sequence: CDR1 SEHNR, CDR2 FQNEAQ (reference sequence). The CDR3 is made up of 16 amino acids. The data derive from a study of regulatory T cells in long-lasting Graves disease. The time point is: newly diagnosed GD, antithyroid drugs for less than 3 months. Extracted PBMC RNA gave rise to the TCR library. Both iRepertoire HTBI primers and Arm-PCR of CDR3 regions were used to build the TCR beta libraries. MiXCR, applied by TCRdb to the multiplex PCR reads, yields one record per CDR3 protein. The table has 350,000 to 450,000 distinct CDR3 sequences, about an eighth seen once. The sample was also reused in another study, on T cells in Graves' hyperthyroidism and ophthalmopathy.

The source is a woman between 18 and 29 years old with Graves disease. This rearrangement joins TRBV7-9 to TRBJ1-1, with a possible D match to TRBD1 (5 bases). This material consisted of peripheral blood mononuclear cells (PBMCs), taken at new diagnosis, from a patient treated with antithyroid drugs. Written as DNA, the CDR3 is TGTGCCAGCAGCTTAGCCCCGGGGCGGGTGAACACTGAAGCTTTCTTT. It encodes CASSLAPGRVNTEAFF.